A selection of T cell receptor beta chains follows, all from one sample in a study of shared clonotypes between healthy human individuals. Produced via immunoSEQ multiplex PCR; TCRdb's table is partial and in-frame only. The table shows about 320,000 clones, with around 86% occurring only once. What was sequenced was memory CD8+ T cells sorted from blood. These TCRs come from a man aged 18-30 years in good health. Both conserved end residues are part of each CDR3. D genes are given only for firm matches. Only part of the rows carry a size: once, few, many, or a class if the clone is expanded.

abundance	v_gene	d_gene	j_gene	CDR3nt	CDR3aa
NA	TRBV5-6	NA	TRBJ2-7	TGTGCCAGCAGCTTCGGATGGCGGGGCGAGCAGTACTTC	CASSFGWRGEQYF
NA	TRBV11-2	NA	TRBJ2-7	TGTGCCAGCAGCTTAAGTGCGGCACTCTCCTACGAGCAGTACTTC	CASSLSAALSYEQYF
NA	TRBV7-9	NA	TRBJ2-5	TGTGCCAGCAGCTTCATGGTAGAAGAGACCCAGTACTTC	CASSFMVEETQYF
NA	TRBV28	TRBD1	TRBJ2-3	TGTGCCAGCAGTTCCAGAATAGGACAGGGTTCCAGAACAGATACGCAGTATTTT	CASSSRIGQGSRTDTQYF
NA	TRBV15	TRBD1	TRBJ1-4	TGTGCCACCAGCGAGGGACAGGGAGTATTAGGAGAAAAACTGTTTTTT	CATSEGQGVLGEKLFF
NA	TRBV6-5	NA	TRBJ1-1	TGTGCCAGCAGTTACGAGGGCCCGAACACTGAAGCTTTCTTT	CASSYEGPNTEAFF
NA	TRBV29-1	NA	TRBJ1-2	TGCAGCGTTGAATCGGGGGATGAAGGCTACACCTTC	CSVESGDEGYTF
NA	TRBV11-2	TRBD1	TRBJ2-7	TGTGCCAGCAGCTCTCCCATGACAGGGTGGCTCTACGAGCAGTACTTC	CASSSPMTGWLYEQYF
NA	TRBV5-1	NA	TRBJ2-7	TGCGCCAGCAGACAGACAAGGCCCTCCTACGAGCAGTACTTC	CASRQTRPSYEQYF
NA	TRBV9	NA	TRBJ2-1	TGTGCCAGCAGCGTATGGGACGATAATGAGCAGTTCTTC	CASSVWDDNEQFF
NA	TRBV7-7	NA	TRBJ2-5	TGTGCTAGCAGCCCCCTTGGCCAGGGAGGACAAGAGACCCAGTACTTC	CASSPLGQGGQETQYF
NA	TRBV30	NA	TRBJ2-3	TGTGCCTGGAGTACGCTTGGGGGGCGCACAGATACGCAGTATTTT	CAWSTLGGRTDTQYF
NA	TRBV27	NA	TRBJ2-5	TGTGCCAGCACCCCCATTGGACGGGGTGGGTTTCAAGAGACCCAGTACTTC	CASTPIGRGGFQETQYF
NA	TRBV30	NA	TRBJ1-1	TGTGCCTGGAGAGAGGGGCCGGACACTGAAGCTTTCTTT	CAWREGPDTEAFF
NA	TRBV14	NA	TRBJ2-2	TGTGCCAGCAGCCAATCTAACTTCGGGGAGCTGTTTTTT	CASSQSNFGELFF
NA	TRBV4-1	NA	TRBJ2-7	TGCGCCAGCAGCCTCAGGGGCACCTACGAGCAGTACTTC	CASSLRGTYEQYF
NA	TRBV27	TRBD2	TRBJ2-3	TGTGCCAGCAGTTCTACTAGCGGGAGCACAGATACGCAGTATTTT	CASSSTSGSTDTQYF
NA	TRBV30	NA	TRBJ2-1	TGTGCCTGGAGGAGGAATGAGCAGTTCTTC	CAWRRNEQFF
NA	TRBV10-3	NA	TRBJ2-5	TGTGCCATCGGGTGGGGTGGGACCCAGTACTTC	CAIGWGGTQYF
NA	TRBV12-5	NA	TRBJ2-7	TGTGCTAGTGGTTCTACTACCCCTCTCAGGGTCCCCCACGAGCAGTACTTC	CASGSTTPLRVPHEQYF
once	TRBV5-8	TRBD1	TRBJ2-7	TGTGCCAGCAGCTTGGGGCAGGGGGCATACGAGCAGTACTTC	CASSLGQGAYEQYF
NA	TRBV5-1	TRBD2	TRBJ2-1	TGCGCCAGCGGGCTACTAGCGGGAGAATACAATGAGCAGTTCTTC	CASGLLAGEYNEQFF
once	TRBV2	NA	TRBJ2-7	TGTGCCAGCAGCACTAATTGGGACAGGATTTTAGCGGGAGCATATTACGAGCAGTACTTC	CASSTNWDRILAGAYYEQYF
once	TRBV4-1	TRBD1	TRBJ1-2	TGCGCCAGCAGCCAAGAAAGTAACAGGGGTCTACCTTATGGCTACACCTTC	CASSQESNRGLPYGYTF
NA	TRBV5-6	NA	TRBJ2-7	TGTGCCAGCAGCGTAACTACTCGAGTTTACGAGCAGTACTTC	CASSVTTRVYEQYF
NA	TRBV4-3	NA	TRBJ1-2	TGCGCCAGCAGCCCGGACGGGCCATATGGCTACACCTTC	CASSPDGPYGYTF
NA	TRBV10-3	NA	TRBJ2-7	TGTGCCATCAGTGAGCGGTTCGACGAGCAGTACTTC	CAISERFDEQYF
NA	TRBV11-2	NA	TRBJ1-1	TGTGCCAGCAGCCATCCGGCTCGGGCCACTGAAGCTTTCTTT	CASSHPARATEAFF
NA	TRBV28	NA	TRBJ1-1	TGTGCCAGCAGTCCGCCGCCAGGGTGGAACACTGAAGCTTTCTTT	CASSPPPGWNTEAFF
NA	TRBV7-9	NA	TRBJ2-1	TGTGCCAGCAGCCTAGCTCCCCTCAATGAGCAGTTCTTC	CASSLAPLNEQFF
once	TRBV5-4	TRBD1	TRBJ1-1	TGTGCCAGCAGCTCCGCCGGGACAGGGACGAACACTGAAGCTTTCTTT	CASSSAGTGTNTEAFF
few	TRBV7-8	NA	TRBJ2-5	TGTGCCAGCAGCTCGGTAGGCGGTAGTGTTTTAGAGACCCAGTACTTC	CASSSVGGSVLETQYF
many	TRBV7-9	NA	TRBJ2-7	TGTGCCAGCAGCTCCATTCAGGGAAACGAGCAGTACTTC	CASSSIQGNEQYF
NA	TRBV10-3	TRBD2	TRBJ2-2	TGTGCCATCAGTGATTGGGCTAGCGGGGCCACCGGGGAGCTGTTTTTT	CAISDWASGATGELFF
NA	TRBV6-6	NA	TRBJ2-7	TGTGCCAGCATTTCAAAGCCCGCGACAGGCGACTACGAGCAGTACTTC	CASISKPATGDYEQYF
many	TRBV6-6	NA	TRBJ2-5	TGTGCCAGCAGTTCACTAGCTTTCCAAGAGACCCAGTACTTC	CASSSLAFQETQYF
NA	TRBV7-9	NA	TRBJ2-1	TGTGCCAGCAGCTTTTCCGACTCCACCCTGGGCAAGTGGGAGCAGTTCTTC	CASSFSDSTLGKWEQFF
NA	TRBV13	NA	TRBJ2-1	TGTGCCAGCAGCTTAACCTCGAATGAGCAGTTCTTC	CASSLTSNEQFF
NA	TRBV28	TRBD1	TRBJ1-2	TGTGCCAGCAGTTTAGACGGACAGGGAAGTCTCTATGGCTACACCTTC	CASSLDGQGSLYGYTF
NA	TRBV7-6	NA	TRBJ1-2	TGTGCCAGCAGCTCGTCAGGGGCCCGGGAGGGCTACACCTTC	CASSSSGAREGYTF